Below are 8 T cell receptor beta chains sequenced from a single sample in a study of CD8+ T cells in alopecia areata. Cells from pooled cutaneous lymph nodes were sorted by CD4, CD8alpha, NKG2D, NKG2ACE and other markers. Isolated RNA was reverse transcribed into cDNA used as the sequencing template. Generated by immunoSEQ multiplex PCR, the TCRdb table keeps only in-frame clones and is missing some. This sample shows 200,000 to 300,000 clones and no singletons; approximately 1.2% rests with the ten largest. The source material was CD4+ T cells sorted from a lymph node. These receptors were collected from a C3H/HeJ mouse with alopecia areata. The MHC haplotype of the strain is H2-k.

This clone has only a few counts. Any gene name here is a mouse gene name. The observed sequence ends 4 residues before the CDR3 terminus, with the missing tail filled in from the germline J gene. The gene calls are TRBV31 and TRBJ1-2; tentatively, D is TRBD1 (6 bases). V was clipped by 2 bases and J by 0 bases, with 10 bases between them. The length of the CDR3 is 14 residues. Per germline, CDR1 GKSSPN and CDR2 SITVG. The CDR3 bases that were read are TGTGCCTGGAGTGGGGACACAACAAACTCC. Protein: CAWSGDTTNS. The whole CDR3 sequence reads CAWSGDTTNSDYTF.

This clone was counted a few times. Gene names and germline match the mouse. The CDR3 end falls 4 residues outside the read, so it is completed with the germline J gene. The J gene is TRBJ2-7, the V gene TRBV5; no clear D gene. Trimming removed 0 bases at V and 2 bases at J, with 8 bases between. Germline assignment: CDR1 LGHNA and CDR2 YNLKQL (reference sequence). The CDR3 runs to 14 residues. The chain's CDR3 is CASSQDGSTYEQYF. CDR3 DNA, as far as it was read: TGTGCCAGCAGCCAAGATGGGTCCACCTAT.

Turning to this clone: Gene names are mouse gene names. CDR3 DNA (partial): TGTGCCAGCAGCCACGACTGGGGGCTTAACTATGCT. As protein: CASSHDWGLNYA. In full, the CDR3 is CASSHDWGLNYAEQFF. The chain is built from TRBV5 and TRBJ2-1, with 9 bases aligning to TRBD2. The read halts 4 residues ahead of the CDR3 end, with the missing end drawn from the germline J gene. V was pared by 3 bases and J by 0 bases, with 3 bases of the junction left unmatched. The CDR3 extends over 16 amino acids. Germline V gene data show CDR1 as LGHNA and CDR2 as YNLKQL (reference sequence).

Comments on this clone: Each gene name is a mouse one. The missing CDR3 end, 4 residues past where the read stops, is filled in from the germline J gene. The chain uses TRBV19 and TRBJ2-3; 7 nucleotides line up with TRBD1. V was pared by 2 bases and J by 0 bases, with 3 bases of the junction left unmatched. From germline, CDR1 is FNHDT and CDR2 SITEND (reference sequence). The CDR3 extends over 15 amino acids. Here the CDR3 reads CASSIYRGSAETLYF. The sequenced CDR3 bases are TGTGCCAGCAGTATTTACAGGGGTAGTGCAGAA.

Of note for this clone: Gene names are the mouse ones. The sequenced fragment ends 4 residues before the CDR3 boundary, so the rest is inferred from the germline J gene. The chain uses TRBV13-3 and TRBJ2-2; a weak D match, TRBD1 (6 bases). Germline assignment: CDR1 NNHDY and CDR2 SYVADS. V gave up 5 bases and J gave up 0 bases, with 17 bases separating them. This CDR3 has 17 amino acids. CDR3 DNA, as far as it was read: TGTGCCAGCAGAACCATCCGGGACACCTCAAACACCGGG. Translation gives CASRTIRDTSNTG. The full CDR3 is CASRTIRDTSNTGQLYF. The variable domain in full, with the rest retrieved from reference TRBV13-3 and TRBJ2-2, is EAAVTQSPRSKVAVTGGKVTLSCHQTNNHDYMYWYRQDTGHGLRLIHYSYVADSTEKGDIPDGYKASRPSQENFSLILELASLSQTAVYFCASRTIRDTSNTGQLYFGEGSKLTVL.

In its sample, this clone was seen a few times. Each gene name is a mouse one. The read halts 4 residues ahead of the CDR3 end, with the missing end drawn from the germline J gene. The J gene is TRBJ2-3, the V gene TRBV31; a weak D match, TRBD1 (6 bases). The germline V and J ends were trimmed by 4 bases and 3 bases, with 11 bases remaining between them. This CDR3 is built from 13 residues. Germline-derived CDR1 and CDR2 are GKSSPN and SITVG. CDR3 amino acids: CAWKGRGAETLYF. The DNA read from the CDR3 is TGTGCCTGGAAGGGCAGGGGCGCAGAA.

This clone was recorded a few times. Any gene name here is a mouse gene name. The DNA ends 4 residues before the CDR3 does, and the rest of the CDR3 is filled in from the germline J gene. The sample has other DNA sequences that encode this CDR3 too. The chain employs TRBV5 and TRBJ2-2; 8 bases align to TRBD2. Per the germline V gene, CDR1 is LGHNA and CDR2 is YNLKQL (reference sequence). The CDR3 length is 14 residues. Germline trimming cut 4 bases from V and 4 bases from J; bases unmatched to any gene: 2. CDR3 protein: CASSPTGVTGQLYF. The sequenced part of the CDR3 DNA is TGTGCCAGCAGCCCGACTGGGGTCACCGGG.

Regarding this clone: Germline and genes here are mouse. The CDR3 end lies 4 residues beyond the end of the read and is filled in from the germline J gene. This chain joins TRBV13-3 and TRBJ2-7; 8 nucleotides align to TRBD2. With V trimmed by 5 bases and J by 3 bases, 4 bases remained unmatched. CDR1 is NNHDY and CDR2 is SYVADS in the germline V gene. The CDR3 runs 13 residues. The CDR3 bases that were read are TGTGCCAGCAGGGTGGGGGGGGTCTAT. Protein: CASRVGGVY. The whole CDR3 sequence reads CASRVGGVYEQYF.